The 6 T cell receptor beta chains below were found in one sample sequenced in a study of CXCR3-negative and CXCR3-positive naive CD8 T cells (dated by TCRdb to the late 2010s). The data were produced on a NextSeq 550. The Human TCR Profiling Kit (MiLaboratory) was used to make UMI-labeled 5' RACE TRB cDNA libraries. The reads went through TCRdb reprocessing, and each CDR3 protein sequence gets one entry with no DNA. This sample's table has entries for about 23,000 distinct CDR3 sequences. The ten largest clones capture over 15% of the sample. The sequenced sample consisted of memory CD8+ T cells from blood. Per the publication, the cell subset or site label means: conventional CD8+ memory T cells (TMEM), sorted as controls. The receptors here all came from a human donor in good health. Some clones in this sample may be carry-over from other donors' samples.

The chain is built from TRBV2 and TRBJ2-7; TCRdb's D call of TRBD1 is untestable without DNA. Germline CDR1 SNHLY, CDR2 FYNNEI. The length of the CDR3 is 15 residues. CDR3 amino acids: CASTPGQVAPYEQYF.

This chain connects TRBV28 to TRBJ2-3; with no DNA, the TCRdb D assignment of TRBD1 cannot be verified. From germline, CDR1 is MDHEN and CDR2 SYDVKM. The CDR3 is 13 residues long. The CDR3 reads CASGTGSTDTQYF.

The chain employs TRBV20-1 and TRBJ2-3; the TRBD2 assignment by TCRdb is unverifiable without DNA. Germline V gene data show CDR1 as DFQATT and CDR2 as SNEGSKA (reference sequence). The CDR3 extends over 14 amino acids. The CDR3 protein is CSVSGTSGTDTQYF.

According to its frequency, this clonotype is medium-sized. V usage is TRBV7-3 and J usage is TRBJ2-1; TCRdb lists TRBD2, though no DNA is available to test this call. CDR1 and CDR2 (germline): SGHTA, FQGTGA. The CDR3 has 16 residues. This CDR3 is CASSPSLMTSYNEQFF.

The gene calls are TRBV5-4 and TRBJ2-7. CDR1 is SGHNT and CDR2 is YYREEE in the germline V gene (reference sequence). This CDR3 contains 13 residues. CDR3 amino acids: CATQGQPSYEQYF.

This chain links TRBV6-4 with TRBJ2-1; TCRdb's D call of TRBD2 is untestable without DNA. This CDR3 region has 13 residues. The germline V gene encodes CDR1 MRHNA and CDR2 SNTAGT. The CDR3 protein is CASSGGAHNEQFF.